This T cell receptor (beta chain) is drawn from a study of blood T cells in healthy people across ages. The authors ran a second PCR of about 6 to 12 cycles using a sample-barcoded 5' primer and a J-beta primer mix. TCRdb ran MiXCR on the 5' RACE reads and lists one entry per CDR3 protein. The table lists 800,000 to 1,000,000 distinct CDR3 sequences, around 49% of them singletons, with roughly 13% in the top ten. Turning to this clonotype: The junction does not match germline at one end; this may be a read error.

The TCR sequence derives from a man aged 25-40 years in good health. Source material: blood.

Written as DNA, the CDR3 is TGTGCCAGCAGGGACCCGCCTAGCGGCTACGGGCAGTACTTC. Its protein is CASRDPPSGYGQYF. The chain employs TRBV6-1 and TRBJ2-7, with 7 bases fitting TRBD2. The CDR3 runs 14 residues. The germline CDR1 and CDR2 sequences are MNHNS and SASEGT.